The 9 T cell receptor beta chains in this list originate from one sample, sequenced in a study of blood T cell repertoires in COVID-19. Repertoires were generated with immunoSEQ multiplex PCR, while TCRdb's copy carries only in-frame clones and drops some. Of about 62,000 clones listed, around 89% are singletons. Source material: peripheral blood. The origin of the receptors is a woman in her fifties or sixties with COVID-19, enrolled during active disease.

The chain is built from TRBV27 and TRBJ2-7, with TRBD1 identical over 9 bases. The CDR3 runs 14 residues. Germline CDR1 MNHEY, CDR2 SMNVEV (reference sequence). Losses at the gene ends were 5 bases for V and 9 bases for J; bases not matched to a gene: 11. The CDR3 coding sequence is TGTGCCAGCAGTCCCTCCCCCGGGACAGGGCTGCAGTACTTC. Amino acid sequence: CASSPSPGTGLQYF.

V usage is TRBV3-1 (or the pseudogene TRBV3-2) and J usage is TRBJ2-1; 7 nucleotides line up with TRBD2. J gave up 4 bases and V 0 bases, and 9 bases lay outside the gene matches. This CDR3 spans 17 amino acids. The germline CDR1 and CDR2 sequences are LGHDT and YNNKEL (reference sequence). The CDR3 bases are TGTGCCAGCAGCCAAGAAGTCGTGGGAGGGCCGTACAATGAGCAGTTCTTC. Amino acids: CASSQEVVGGPYNEQFF.

The chain employs TRBV12-5 and TRBJ2-1, with a tentative D call TRBD2 (7 bases). Trimming pared 6 bases from V and 8 bases from J, leaving 17 bases between. This CDR3 has 14 amino acids. Germline V gene data show CDR1 as LGHNT and CDR2 as FRNRAP. The chain's CDR3 is CASGMSTGRDEQFF. The CDR3 DNA reads TGTGCTAGTGGGATGAGCACAGGGAGGGATGAGCAGTTCTTC.

V usage is TRBV30 and J usage is TRBJ1-5; D call uncertain. Germline CDR1 GTSNPN, CDR2 SVGIG (reference sequence). The ends were cut back, 1 base at V and 4 bases at J, with 8 bases in the middle. CDR3 length: 13 amino acids. CDR3 amino acids: CAWSDSVNQPQHF. The CDR3 DNA follows: TGTGCCTGGAGTGACAGTGTGAATCAGCCCCAGCATTTT.

The chain employs TRBV7-8 and TRBJ2-1, with TRBD2 matching 9 bases. This CDR3 comprises 15 residues. CDR1 SGHVS and CDR2 FQNEAQ come from the germline V gene. J gave up 8 bases and V 5 bases, and 10 bases lay outside the gene matches. CDR3 region: CASSVLAGGGDEQFF. Here the CDR3 DNA reads TGTGCCAGCAGCGTACTAGCGGGCGGAGGGGATGAGCAGTTCTTC.

The rearrangement links TRBV5-1 to TRBJ1-2, with 8 bases identical to TRBD1. Trimming cost V 1 base and J 4 bases; bases outside gene matches: 6. The CDR3 extends over 15 amino acids. CDR1 SGHRS and CDR2 YFSETQ come from the germline V gene. Here the CDR3 reads CASSLYRTGTYGYTF. CDR3 in DNA: TGCGCCAGCAGCTTGTACCGGACAGGGACCTATGGCTACACCTTC.

This clone was counted a few times. The V call is TRBV10-2, the J call TRBJ2-3; 7 nucleotides agree with TRBD1. V lost 10 bases, J lost 3 bases, and 10 bases stayed unmatched. The CDR3 spans 14 residues. Germline assignment: CDR1 WSHSY and CDR2 SAAADI. The CDR3 sequence: CAILSAGGTDTQYF. The CDR3 nucleotides read TGCGCCATTCTCTCGGCAGGGGGTACAGATACGCAGTATTTT.

This clone has just one count. The chain links TRBV11-2 to TRBJ2-7, with D tentatively TRBD1 (6 bases). V was trimmed by 5 bases and J by 0 bases, leaving 14 bases between them. Germline V gives CDR1 SGHAT, CDR2 FQNNGV. CDR3 length: 15 amino acids. CDR3 DNA: TGTGCCAGCAGCCCCGAGGGGGACCCCTCCTACGAGCAGTACTTC. Translating gives CASSPEGDPSYEQYF.

This chain uses TRBV6-4 with TRBJ2-2, with 7 bases aligning to TRBD1. The length of the CDR3 is 14 residues. Trimming at V came to 3 bases and at J to 5 bases, leaving 3 bases not matched to a gene. Germline lookup yields CDR1 MRHNA and CDR2 SNTAGT. The CDR3: CASSDETGTGELFF. In nucleotides, the CDR3 is TGTGCCAGCAGTGATGAGACAGGGACCGGGGAGCTGTTTTTT.